A selection of T cell receptor beta chains follows, all from one sample in a study of blood T cells in healthy people across ages. In TCRdb, the 5' RACE reads were re-called with MiXCR into one record per CDR3 protein. Of 1.5 million to 2 million distinct CDR3 sequences listed, roughly 49% are singletons. Sequences were obtained from blood. The receptor source for this set is a woman in her 40s in good health. The CDR3 runs from the conserved cysteine through the conserved F or W. Each record gives: V gene, J gene, clone size, D gene, CDR3 protein, CDR3 DNA. A D gene is named only where the DNA matches it firmly. Not every row has a clone size; where given, it reads once, few, many or a size class.

V: TRBV5-1; J: TRBJ2-1; size: few; D: .; CDR3: CASSLAPPSNEQFF; DNA: TGCGCCAGCAGCTTGGCTCCTCCCTCCAATGAGCAGTTCTTC
V: TRBV4-3; J: TRBJ2-2; size: .; D: .; CDR3: CASSISPGNTGELFF; DNA: TGCGCCAGCAGCATATCACCGGGGAACACCGGGGAGCTGTTTTTT
V: TRBV29-1; J: TRBJ2-7; size: .; D: .; CDR3: CSVAQTQSSEQYF; DNA: TGCAGCGTAGCGCAGACACAAAGTAGCGAGCAGTACTTC
V: TRBV7-2; J: TRBJ2-1; size: .; D: .; CDR3: CASSASAASYNEQFF; DNA: TGTGCCAGCAGCGCCTCCGCGGCCTCGTACAATGAGCAGTTCTTC
V: TRBV2; J: TRBJ1-5; size: .; D: .; CDR3: CASSDGTNSNQPQHF; DNA: TGTGCCAGCAGTGACGGTACAAATAGCAATCAGCCCCAGCATTTT
V: TRBV6-5; J: TRBJ2-1; size: .; D: .; CDR3: CASNYRRGSYNEQFF; DNA: TGTGCCAGCAATTACCGACGGGGCTCCTACAACGAGCAGTTCTTC
V: TRBV7-2; J: TRBJ2-1; size: few; D: .; CDR3: CASSSSRDNHNEQFF; DNA: TGTGCCAGCAGCTCTAGTAGGGACAACCACAATGAGCAGTTCTTC
V: TRBV5-5; J: TRBJ1-1; size: .; D: TRBD1; CDR3: CASTSRGRETEAFF; DNA: TGTGCCAGCACCTCAAGGGGGCGGGAGACTGAAGCTTTCTTT
V: TRBV7-2; J: TRBJ2-3; size: .; D: .; CDR3: CASSLELFTDTQYF; DNA: TGTGCCAGCAGCTTAGAACTATTCACAGATACGCAGTATTTT
V: TRBV12-3/TRBV12-4; J: TRBJ2-1; size: few; D: .; CDR3: CASIGRSSYNEQFF; DNA: TGTGCCAGCATAGGAAGGAGCTCCTACAATGAGCAGTTCTTC
V: TRBV11-2; J: TRBJ1-4; size: once; D: .; CDR3: CASSLGITNEKLFF; DNA: TGTGCCAGCAGCTTGGGGATAACTAATGAAAAACTGTTTTTT
V: TRBV18; J: TRBJ2-7; size: .; D: TRBD1; CDR3: CASSPRGPGTGNEQYF; DNA: TGTGCCAGCTCACCAAGAGGTCCCGGGACAGGGAATGAGCAGTACTTC
V: TRBV27; J: TRBJ1-6; size: .; D: .; CDR3: CASSWGRTNSPLHF; DNA: TGTGCCAGCAGTTGGGGTCGTACTAATTCACCCCTCCACTTT
V: TRBV20-1; J: TRBJ2-1; size: .; D: TRBD2; CDR3: CSARVSGGLTNEQFF; DNA: TGCAGTGCTAGAGTTAGCGGGGGTCTGACTAATGAGCAGTTCTTC
V: TRBV12-3/TRBV12-4; J: TRBJ2-1; size: .; D: TRBD1; CDR3: CASSPYTQGVNEQFF; DNA: TGTGCCAGCAGTCCCTACACTCAGGGGGTGAATGAGCAGTTCTTC
V: TRBV7-2; J: TRBJ2-7; size: .; D: TRBD2; CDR3: CASSTGLAGPYEQYF; DNA: TGTGCCAGCAGCACGGGACTAGCGGGCCCCTACGAGCAGTACTTC
V: TRBV29-1; J: TRBJ2-7; size: .; D: .; CDR3: CSARYNEQYF; DNA: TGCAGCGCTCGGTACAATGAGCAGTACTTC
V: TRBV7-8; J: TRBJ1-1; size: .; D: .; CDR3: CTSSLGNTEAFF; DNA: TGTACCAGCAGCTTAGGAAACACTGAAGCTTTCTTT
V: TRBV19; J: TRBJ1-5; size: .; D: .; CDR3: CASSNLRPKTPQHF; DNA: TGTGCCAGTAGTAACCTTCGGCCCAAAACCCCCCAGCATTTT
V: TRBV5-1; J: TRBJ2-5; size: .; D: TRBD1; CDR3: CASSSQGTGLETQYF; DNA: TGCGCCAGCAGCTCCCAGGGGACAGGGCTGGAGACCCAGTACTTC
V: TRBV4-3; J: TRBJ2-7; size: .; D: .; CDR3: CASSQDLGVYEQYF; DNA: TGCGCCAGCAGCCAAGATCTGGGTGTCTACGAGCAGTACTTC
V: TRBV20-1; J: TRBJ2-4; size: few; D: TRBD1; CDR3: CSANYRGLAKNIQYF; DNA: TGCAGTGCGAATTACAGGGGATTGGCCAAAAACATTCAGTACTTC
V: TRBV4-3; J: TRBJ2-1; size: .; D: .; CDR3: CASSQLTNSYNEQFF; DNA: TGCGCCAGCAGCCAATTAACGAACTCTTACAATGAGCAGTTCTTC
V: TRBV14; J: TRBJ2-7; size: .; D: TRBD2; CDR3: CASSQVPGLAGSSYNEQYF; DNA: TGTGCCAGCAGCCAAGTCCCAGGACTAGCGGGGAGCTCCTACAATGAGCAGTACTTC
V: TRBV4-3; J: TRBJ2-3; size: .; D: TRBD1; CDR3: CASSQDLTGGQYF; DNA: TGCGCCAGCAGCCAAGATCTTACAGGGGGACAGTATTTT
V: TRBV7-9; J: TRBJ1-6; size: .; D: .; CDR3: CASSFRDTHSPLHF; DNA: TGTGCCAGCAGCTTCCGGGACACCCATTCACCCCTCCACTTT
V: TRBV7-2; J: TRBJ1-6; size: .; D: .; CDR3: CASSRDSSNPPLHF; DNA: TGTGCCAGCAGCCGTGACAGTTCTAATCCACCCCTCCACTTT
V: TRBV5-6; J: TRBJ2-5; size: few; D: TRBD2; CDR3: CASSLVLAGGQGETQYF; DNA: TGTGCCAGCAGCTTGGTACTAGCGGGGGGTCAGGGGGAGACCCAGTACTTC
V: TRBV7-9; J: TRBJ1-4; size: .; D: .; CDR3: CASSFTPGTTNEKLFF; DNA: TGTGCCAGCAGCTTTACGCCAGGGACAACTAATGAAAAACTGTTTTTT
V: TRBV28; J: TRBJ2-7; size: .; D: TRBD1; CDR3: CASSSRQGAMRTYEQYF; DNA: TGTGCCAGCAGTTCCAGACAGGGGGCCATGAGAACCTACGAGCAGTACTTC
V: TRBV28; J: TRBJ2-7; size: .; D: .; CDR3: CASSSLMSEQYF; DNA: TGTGCCAGCAGTTCCCTTATGAGCGAGCAGTACTTC
V: TRBV20-1; J: TRBJ1-2; size: .; D: .; CDR3: CSARDDRPGPANYGYTF; DNA: TGCAGTGCTAGAGATGATCGTCCGGGGCCGGCTAACTATGGCTACACCTTC
V: TRBV20-1; J: TRBJ1-6; size: .; D: .; CDR3: CSAREGSSYNSPLHF; DNA: TGCAGTGCTAGAGAAGGGAGCTCCTATAATTCACCCCTCCACTTT
V: TRBV7-8; J: TRBJ1-1; size: once; D: .; CDR3: CASSSSLRGTEAFF; DNA: TGTGCCAGCAGCTCCTCCCTTAGGGGAACTGAAGCTTTCTTT
V: TRBV20-1; J: TRBJ2-7; size: .; D: .; CDR3: CSAREGPAIQTSYEQYF; DNA: TGCAGTGCTAGGGAGGGGCCGGCGATACAGACATCCTACGAGCAGTACTTC
V: TRBV7-2; J: TRBJ2-5; size: .; D: TRBD1; CDR3: CASSLDSYRGQTQYF; DNA: TGTGCCAGCAGCTTAGATTCGTACAGGGGTCAGACCCAGTACTTC
V: TRBV4-1; J: TRBJ2-7; size: .; D: .; CDR3: CASSQEVSAYEVQYF; DNA: TGCGCCAGCAGCCAAGAAGTTTCGGCCTACGAGGTGCAGTACTTC
V: TRBV12-3/TRBV12-4; J: TRBJ2-3; size: .; D: TRBD1; CDR3: CASKEQGATDTQYF; DNA: TGTGCCAGCAAGGAACAGGGGGCCACAGATACGCAGTATTTT
V: TRBV4-1; J: TRBJ2-5; size: .; D: .; CDR3: CASSTGRGSETQYF; DNA: TGCGCCAGCAGCACAGGTCGGGGTTCGGAGACCCAGTACTTC
V: TRBV7-9; J: TRBJ2-3; size: .; D: .; CDR3: CASSWQAWGTDTQYF; DNA: TGTGCCAGCAGCTGGCAGGCCTGGGGCACAGATACGCAGTATTTT
V: TRBV6-5; J: TRBJ2-1; size: .; D: .; CDR3: CATAIGVWVEQFF; DNA: TGTGCCACAGCTATTGGGGTTTGGGTTGAGCAGTTCTTC
V: TRBV20-1; J: TRBJ2-7; size: few; D: TRBD1; CDR3: CSTGTGAYEQYF; DNA: TGCAGTACCGGGACAGGGGCCTACGAGCAGTACTTC
V: TRBV2; J: TRBJ2-5; size: few; D: TRBD2; CDR3: CASMGLAVQETQYF; DNA: TGTGCCAGCATGGGACTAGCGGTCCAAGAGACCCAGTACTTC
V: TRBV6-2/TRBV6-3; J: TRBJ1-1; size: .; D: .; CDR3: CASSLQGRLNTEAFF; DNA: TGTGCCAGCAGTCTCCAGGGAAGACTGAACACTGAAGCTTTCTTT
V: TRBV5-1; J: TRBJ2-3; size: .; D: .; CDR3: CASSFERGGGTDTQYF; DNA: TGCGCCAGCAGCTTCGAACGAGGCGGTGGCACAGATACGCAGTATTTT
V: TRBV4-3; J: TRBJ2-7; size: few; D: .; CDR3: CASSQGRLGGNEQYF; DNA: TGCGCCAGCAGCCAAGGGAGACTGGGTGGGAACGAGCAGTACTTC
V: TRBV29-1; J: TRBJ2-1; size: .; D: .; CDR3: CSVLRPSRGLLIETQFF; DNA: TGCAGCGTACTAAGACCGTCCCGGGGGTTATTAATTGAGACCCAGTTCTTC
V: TRBV4-3; J: TRBJ2-1; size: .; D: .; CDR3: CASSQGLEHYNEQFF; DNA: TGCGCCAGCAGCCAAGGACTTGAACACTACAATGAGCAGTTCTTC
V: TRBV6-2/TRBV6-3; J: TRBJ2-7; size: few; D: .; CDR3: CASSLDMYEQYF; DNA: TGTGCCAGCAGTCTTGATATGTACGAGCAGTACTTC
V: TRBV7-9; J: TRBJ2-5; size: .; D: TRBD1; CDR3: CASSLSSGTETQETQYF; DNA: TGTGCCAGCAGCTTAAGCTCCGGGACAGAAACTCAAGAGACCCAATACTTC